These 11 T cell receptor beta chains originate from one sample sequenced in a study of OX40 agonist ivuxolimab in advanced cancers. Profiled with immunoSEQ multiplex PCR; TCRdb holds only in-frame clones, not every one. The sample records 45,000 or so clones, around nine tenths being singletons. The specimen was CD4+ or CD8+ T cells sorted from blood, collected in a trial of the OX40 agonist ivuxolimab. Receptor source: an adult with an advanced solid tumor such as melanoma, head and neck, liver or kidney cancer.

This rearrangement joins TRBV18 to TRBJ1-5; a possible D gene is TRBD1 (5 bases). V lost 0 bases, J lost 1 base, and 7 bases lay in between. Germline assignment: CDR1 KGHSH and CDR2 LQKENI. The CDR3 is 15 residues long. The CDR3 nucleotides are TGTGCCAGCTCACCACCCGGACAAAGCAATCAGCCCCAGCATTTT. Protein: CASSPPGQSNQPQHF.

This chain links TRBV5-1 with TRBJ2-7, with D uncertain. The DNA end lines up better with TRBJ2-1; the J call may be wrong. Germline V lookup: CDR1 SGHRS, CDR2 YFSETQ. This CDR3 has 12 residues. CDR3 amino acids: CASSLGALEQFF. Here the CDR3 DNA reads TGCGCCAGCAGCTTGGGAGCTCTTGAGCAGTTCTTC.

The rearrangement uses TRBV7-9 and TRBJ2-7; perhaps TRBD1 as D (6 bases). This CDR3 region has 14 residues. Trimming removed 6 bases at V and 0 bases at J, with 12 bases between. Germline V gives CDR1 SEHNR, CDR2 FQNEAQ (reference sequence). The CDR3, as DNA: TGTGCCAGCAGTCTAAGGACAGCCTCCTACGAGCAGTACTTC. Encoded protein: CASSLRTASYEQYF.

J is TRBJ2-2 and V is TRBV5-1; TRBD2 aligns across 10 bases. There are 15 residues in the CDR3. J gave up 3 bases and V 2 bases, and 1 base lay outside the gene matches. The germline CDR1 and CDR2 sequences are SGHRS and YFSETQ. CDR3 sequence reads: CASSLAGGYTGELFF. CDR3 in DNA: TGCGCCAGCAGCTTAGCGGGAGGGTACACCGGGGAGCTGTTTTTT.

The CDR3 spells CASNPGGTEAFF. CDR3 DNA sequence: TGTGCCAGCAACCCAGGGGGCACTGAAGCTTTCTTT. V and J are TRBV6-1 and TRBJ1-1; 7 bases fit TRBD1. The CDR3 loop spans 12 amino acids. The ends lost 7 bases at V and 4 bases at J; junction bases unmatched: 3. The germline V gene encodes CDR1 MNHNS and CDR2 SASEGT.

CDR3 residues: CASSLTPSTDTQYF. For the CDR3, the DNA is TGTGCCAGCAGCTTAACGCCCAGCACAGATACGCAGTATTTT. The rearrangement links TRBV7-3 to TRBJ2-3; D uncertain. The CDR3 runs to 14 residues. In germline, CDR1 is SGHTA, CDR2 FQGTGA. V was pared by 0 bases and J by 0 bases, with 4 bases between.

V gene TRBV5-4 combines with J gene TRBJ2-7; 8 bases map to TRBD1. The germline gives CDR1 SGHNT, CDR2 YYREEE (reference sequence). The CDR3 sequence is 14 residues long. J lost 2 bases, V lost 4 bases, and 5 bases had no gene match. CDR3 in amino acids: CASSRGQDPYEQYF. DNA of the CDR3: TGTGCCAGCAGCCGGGGACAGGACCCCTACGAGCAGTACTTC.

The V and J genes are TRBV9 and TRBJ2-2; perhaps TRBD1 as D (5 bases). The CDR3 is made up of 14 amino acids. V was trimmed by 4 bases and J by 4 bases, leaving 11 bases between them. Germline values: CDR1 SGDLS, CDR2 YYNGEE. The CDR3 coding sequence is TGTGCCAGCAGCTTAACAGGAAGCACCGGGGAGCTGTTTTTT. Translated, it gives CASSLTGSTGELFF.

This rearrangement joins TRBV10-3 to TRBJ2-5; weak D call: TRBD1 (5 bases). This CDR3 comprises 13 residues. Germline CDR1 reads ENHRY; CDR2 reads SYGVKD. V lost 2 bases and J 4 bases, leaving 8 bases between the germline ends. The CDR3 DNA reads as TGTGCCATCAGTGAGGTCAGGGTAGAGACCCAGTACTTC. It is translated as CAISEVRVETQYF.

This CDR3 is CAWSPGDETDTQYF. CDR3 DNA sequence: TGTGCCTGGAGTCCGGGGGACGAGACAGATACGCAGTATTTT. This rearrangement joins TRBV30 to TRBJ2-3, with TRBD2 as a possible D gene (6 bases). Trimming shortened V by 2 bases and J by 3 bases, and 12 bases separated the two germline ends. The CDR3 sequence is 14 residues long. Germline values: CDR1 GTSNPN, CDR2 SVGIG (reference sequence).

The CDR3 DNA follows: TGTGCCAGCAGCTTAGATTCGAGGGACGAGCAGTACTTC. This codes for CASSLDSRDEQYF. The chain joins TRBV7-2 to TRBJ2-7, with D perhaps matching TRBD2 (5 bases). The CDR3 has 13 amino acids. Germline V gives CDR1 SGHTA, CDR2 FQGNSA. V was pared by 1 base and J by 5 bases, with 9 bases between.